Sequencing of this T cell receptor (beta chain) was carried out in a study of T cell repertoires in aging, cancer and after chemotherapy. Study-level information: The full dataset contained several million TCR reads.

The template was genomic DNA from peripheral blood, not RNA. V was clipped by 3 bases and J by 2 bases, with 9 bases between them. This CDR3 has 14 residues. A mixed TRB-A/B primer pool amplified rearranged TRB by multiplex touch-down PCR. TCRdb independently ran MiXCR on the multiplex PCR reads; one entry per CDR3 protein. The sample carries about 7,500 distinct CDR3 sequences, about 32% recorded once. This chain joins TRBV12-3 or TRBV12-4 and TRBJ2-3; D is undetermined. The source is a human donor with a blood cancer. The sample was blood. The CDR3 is CASSFAHSTDTQYF. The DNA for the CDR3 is TGTGCCAGCAGTTTTGCTCACTCCACAGATACGCAGTATTTT.